One and the same sample provided the 16 T cell receptor beta chains below, sequenced in a study of cytomegalovirus exposure and HLA in healthy donors. Researchers ran the PCR with 60 Vbeta and 13 Jbeta primers. Profiled with immunoSEQ multiplex PCR; TCRdb holds only in-frame clones, not every one. The sample holds approximately 50,000 clones, approximately 83% seen once. Sequencing was performed on PBMCs. Source of these receptors: a man aged 25-40 years in good health and CMV-seronegative.

CDR3 residues: CASSSYRGLADYNEQFF. For the CDR3, the DNA is TGTGCCAGCAGCTCTTATAGGGGACTAGCGGATTACAATGAGCAGTTCTTC. The chain uses TRBV5-6 and TRBJ2-1; TRBD2 matches 11 bases. CDR1 is SGHDT and CDR2 is YYEEEE in the germline V gene. This CDR3 has 17 residues. V trimming: 3 bases; J trimming: 4 bases; junction bases outside the gene matches: 9.

The J gene is TRBJ2-2, the V gene TRBV4-3, with 9 nucleotides matching TRBD1. The CDR3 has 17 amino acids. Germline V gene data show CDR1 as LGHNA and CDR2 as YSLEER. With 0 bases clipped from V and 5 bases from J, the junction kept 7 bases outside the gene matches. CDR3 residues: CASSQDLGQGWTGELFF. CDR3 nucleotides: TGCGCCAGCAGCCAAGATCTGGGACAGGGTTGGACCGGGGAGCTGTTTTTT.

This clone was seen a single time. The rearrangement uses TRBV5-8 and TRBJ2-1, with 10 bases matching TRBD1. Germline lookup yields CDR1 SGHTS and CDR2 YDEGEE. The CDR3 is made up of 17 amino acids. J was trimmed by 9 bases and V by 6 bases; bases with no gene match: 18. The CDR3 here is CASTHGYTGTGAGEQFF. The CDR3, as DNA: TGTGCCAGCACACACGGGTATACCGGGACAGGGGCAGGTGAGCAGTTCTTC.

The chain links TRBV13 to TRBJ2-7; tentatively, D is TRBD2 (7 bases). Germline V gene lookup returns CDR1 PRHDT and CDR2 FYEKMQ (reference sequence). Trimming stripped 6 bases from V and 2 bases from J, with 14 bases between. This CDR3 has 14 amino acids. The CDR3 sequence is CASSKGGQAYEQYF. DNA for the CDR3: TGTGCCAGCAGTAAGGGGGGGCAGGCCTACGAGCAGTACTTC.

The chain joins TRBV4-1 to TRBJ2-3; D possibly corresponds to TRBD1 (6 bases). The germline V gene encodes CDR1 MGHRA and CDR2 YSYEKL. V was cut by 4 bases and J by 0 bases, with 14 bases left in between. The CDR3 spans 16 residues. CDR3 amino acids: CASSPPSGHSTDTQYF. As DNA, the CDR3 is TGCGCCAGCAGCCCCCCTTCGGGACATAGCACAGATACGCAGTATTTT.

J is TRBJ2-3 and V is TRBV29-1; 9 bases agree with TRBD1. Germline-derived CDR1 and CDR2 are SQVTM and ANQGSEA. Unmatched junction bases numbered 9, after V lost 7 bases and J lost 4 bases. The length of the CDR3 is 14 residues. The CDR3 DNA reads TGCAGCGCCAAAACAGGGGGCAGGGCAGATACGCAGTATTTT. It codes for CSAKTGGRADTQYF.

V usage is TRBV7-2 and J usage is TRBJ2-1; weak D call: TRBD2 (5 bases). Germline V gene data show CDR1 as SGHTA and CDR2 as FQGNSA. This CDR3 comprises 15 residues. Trimming stripped 5 bases from V and 6 bases from J, with 17 bases between. CDR3 bases: TGTGCCAGCAGCCCTTTCATCGGGGTCGGCAATGAGCAGTTCTTC. Its translation: CASSPFIGVGNEQFF.

The V call is TRBV19, the J call TRBJ1-5; D may be TRBD1 (5 bases). Germline V CDR1 and CDR2: LNHDA, SQIVND (reference sequence). The CDR3 sequence is 15 residues long. V was cut by 2 bases and J by 2 bases, with 10 bases left in between. CDR3 in DNA: TGTGCCAGTAGTATACAGGGAATCGGCAATCAGCCCCAGCATTTT. Its translation: CASSIQGIGNQPQHF.

By share of the sample, this clone is medium-sized (0.01 to 0.1%). V usage is TRBV5-6 and J usage is TRBJ2-1; D is perhaps TRBD2 (6 bases). Germline-derived CDR1 and CDR2 are SGHDT and YYEEEE. The CDR3 contains 15 residues. V was clipped by 4 bases and J by 4 bases, with 15 bases between them. The CDR3 loop reads CASSHLWGTYNEQFF. The CDR3 nucleotides read TGTGCCAGCAGCCACCTTTGGGGGACTTACAATGAGCAGTTCTTC.

The rearrangement uses TRBV27 and TRBJ1-5, with 7 bases identical to TRBD1. The CDR3 extends over 14 amino acids. From germline, CDR1 is MNHEY and CDR2 SMNVEV (reference sequence). Losses at the gene ends were 7 bases for V and 0 bases for J; bases not matched to a gene: 3. The CDR3 sequence: CASKGQISNQPQHF. The CDR3 DNA reads as TGTGCCAGCAAGGGACAGATTAGCAATCAGCCCCAGCATTTT.

The rearrangement joins TRBV2 to TRBJ1-2; TRBD1 is a possible D gene (5 bases). V was cut by 6 bases and J by 0 bases, with 17 bases left in between. Looked up from germline, CDR1 is SNHLY and CDR2 is FYNNEI. The CDR3 contains 16 residues. The CDR3 region is CASSEPNRIPNYGYTF. The CDR3 DNA reads as TGTGCCAGCAGCGAACCGAACAGGATACCTAACTATGGCTACACCTTC.

The chain is built from TRBV29-1 and TRBJ2-1, with TRBD2 as a possible D gene (5 bases). Trimming left V 7 bases short and J 4 bases short, with 17 bases between. The CDR3 sequence is 14 residues long. Germline V gene sequence: CDR1 SQVTM, CDR2 ANQGSEA. The CDR3 loop reads CSADSLSRYNEQFF. The CDR3 coding sequence is TGCAGCGCGGACTCCTTGAGCAGGTACAATGAGCAGTTCTTC.

The chain combines TRBV4-3 with TRBJ1-6, with unresolved D. Deletions cut 4 bases from V and 0 bases from J, with 10 bases between. CDR3 length: 16 amino acids. The V gene's germline CDR1 is LGHNA and CDR2 YSLEER. CDR3 protein: CASSPQQSSYNSPLHF. CDR3 coding DNA: TGCGCCAGCAGCCCACAGCAGAGCTCCTATAATTCACCCCTCCACTTT.

V gene TRBV27 combines with J gene TRBJ2-5, with 13 bases matching TRBD2. Germline CDR1 MNHEY, CDR2 SMNVEV (reference sequence). This CDR3 is 15 amino acids long. With 2 bases clipped from V and 11 bases from J, the junction kept 8 bases outside the gene matches. The CDR3 coding sequence is TGTGCCAGCAGTTTACCAACTAGCGGGAGGGCTCAGCAGTACTTC. It translates to CASSLPTSGRAQQYF.

The V gene is TRBV11-2, the J gene TRBJ1-1, with 7 bases fitting TRBD1. This CDR3 spans 14 amino acids. The V segment lost 3 bases and the J segment 1 base; nucleotides outside the gene matches: 2. Germline CDR1 is SGHAT and CDR2 is FQNNGV. CDR3 loop: CASSFGTANTEAFF. DNA of the CDR3: TGTGCCAGCAGCTTCGGGACAGCGAACACTGAAGCTTTCTTT.

This sequence joins TRBV6-6 and TRBJ1-2; possible D gene TRBD1, 6 bases. The germline CDR1 and CDR2 sequences are MNHNY and SVGAGI (reference sequence). The CDR3 consists of 11 residues. The ends were cut back, 0 bases at V and 12 bases at J, with 8 bases in the middle. CDR3 coding DNA: TGTGCCAGCAGTTACTCAGGGGGTGACACCTTC. Translation gives CASSYSGGDTF.